This entry concerns a single T cell receptor (beta chain). Compared with germline, one end of the junction differs, possibly owing to a read error. The sample belongs to a study of blood T cells in healthy people across ages. Study-wide background: Template switching caught about one barcoded beta molecule for each two T cells.

Alongside a J-beta primer mix, a sample-barcoded 5' primer served in a second PCR lasting roughly 6 to 11 cycles. TCRdb re-analysed the 5' RACE reads in MiXCR, keeping a single row per CDR3 protein. This table holds about 1 million distinct CDR3 sequences, less than 50% found once. Each donor gave roughly 9.1 milliliters of peripheral blood. Isolation yielded PBMCs, at least 7 million per sample, in every case. Material for sequencing was blood. The receptor was isolated from a woman aged 60-70 years in good health.

The CDR3 loop reads CATSSPGFETRYF. The CDR3 DNA reads TGTGCCACCAGTAGTCCAGGGTTCGAGACCCGGTACTTC. The chain uses TRBV24-1 and TRBJ2-5; the D gene is possibly TRBD1 (5 bases). Germline loops: CDR1 KGHDR, CDR2 SFDVKD. This CDR3 spans 13 amino acids.